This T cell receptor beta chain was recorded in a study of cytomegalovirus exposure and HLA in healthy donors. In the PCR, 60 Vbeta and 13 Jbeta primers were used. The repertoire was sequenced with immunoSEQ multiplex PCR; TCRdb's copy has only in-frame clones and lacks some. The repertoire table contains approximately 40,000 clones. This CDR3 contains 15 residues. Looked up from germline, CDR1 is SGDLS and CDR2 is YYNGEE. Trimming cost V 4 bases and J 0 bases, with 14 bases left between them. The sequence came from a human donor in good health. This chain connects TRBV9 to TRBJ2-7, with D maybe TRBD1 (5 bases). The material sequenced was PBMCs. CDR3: CASSREGANSYEQYF. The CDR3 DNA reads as TGTGCCAGCAGCCGTGAAGGGGCCAACTCCTACGAGCAGTACTTC.